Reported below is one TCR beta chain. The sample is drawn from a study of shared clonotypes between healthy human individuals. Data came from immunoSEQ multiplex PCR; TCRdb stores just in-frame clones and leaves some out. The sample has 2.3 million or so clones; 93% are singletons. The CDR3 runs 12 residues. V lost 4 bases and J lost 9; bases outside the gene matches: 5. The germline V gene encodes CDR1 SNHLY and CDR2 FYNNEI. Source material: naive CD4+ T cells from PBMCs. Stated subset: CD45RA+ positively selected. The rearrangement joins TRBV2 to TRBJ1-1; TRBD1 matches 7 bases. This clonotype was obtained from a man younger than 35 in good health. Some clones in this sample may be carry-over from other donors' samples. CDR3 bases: TGTGCCAGCAGTGGGGGGACAGCGAAAGCTTTCTTT. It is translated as CASSGGTAKAFF.